Shown below are 8 T cell receptor beta chains from a single sample sequenced in a study of T cell responses to AZD1222 COVID-19 vaccine. TCRdb's copy holds only in-frame clones and misses some; the assay was immunoSEQ multiplex PCR. Of fewer than 250,000 clones in the sample, almost 95% were seen once. The sample consisted of peripheral blood, taken on day 0 of AZD1222 vaccination. These receptors were collected from an adult in good health.

V usage is TRBV4-1 and J usage is TRBJ1-4; TRBD1 matches at 8 bases. This CDR3 has 17 residues. J gave up 3 bases and V 0 bases, and 6 bases lay outside the gene matches. Germline-derived CDR1 and CDR2 are MGHRA and YSYEKL. The CDR3 is CASSQDIGQGANEKLFF. In DNA form, the CDR3 reads TGCGCCAGCAGCCAAGATATCGGACAGGGAGCTAATGAAAAACTGTTTTTT.

The chain links TRBV3-1 (or the pseudogene TRBV3-2) to TRBJ1-4; D remains unclear. The CDR3 has 15 amino acids. Germline CDR1 LGHDT, CDR2 YNNKEL (reference sequence). V gave up 1 base and J gave up 7 bases, with 13 bases separating them. The CDR3 DNA follows: TGTGCCAGCAGCCAAGCACCGGGTTCGGGTGAAAAACTGTTTTTT. Amino acids: CASSQAPGSGEKLFF.

The V call is TRBV19, the J call TRBJ1-5; perhaps TRBD1 as D (5 bases). Between the trimmed V and J ends, which lost 7 bases and 4 bases, there was a span of 26 bases. The CDR3 sequence is 18 residues long. Germline V lookup: CDR1 LNHDA, CDR2 SQIVND (reference sequence). CDR3 amino acids: CASTWGDIRGGWNQPQHF. In DNA, the CDR3 is TGTGCCAGTACTTGGGGAGATATAAGGGGCGGTTGGAATCAGCCCCAGCATTTT.

This rearrangement joins TRBV10-3 to TRBJ1-5, with D maybe TRBD1 (6 bases). Trimming pared 8 bases from V and 6 bases from J, leaving 20 bases between. The germline V gene has CDR1 ENHRY and CDR2 SYGVKD. The CDR3 is 15 residues long. The CDR3 here is CAISQGTGLGQPQHF. The CDR3 coding sequence is TGTGCCATCTCGCAGGGGACTGGCTTGGGTCAGCCCCAGCATTTT.

The chain uses TRBV6-5 and TRBJ1-5, with 10 bases identical to TRBD1. The CDR3 length is 15 residues. V lost 5 bases to trimming and J lost 5 bases; unmatched junction nucleotides: 6. Germline values: CDR1 MNHEY, CDR2 SVGAGI. The CDR3 here is CASSPTGGRDQPQHF. Written as DNA, the CDR3 is TGTGCCAGCAGTCCGACAGGGGGCAGAGATCAGCCCCAGCATTTT.

The chain has TRBV7-2 and TRBJ2-3, with 10 bases that match TRBD2. Trimming at V came to 5 bases and at J to 6 bases, leaving 5 bases not matched to a gene. Germline-derived CDR1 and CDR2 are SGHTA and FQGNSA. CDR3 length: 14 residues. CDR3 region: CASSLGLAFDTQYF. In DNA form, the CDR3 reads TGTGCCAGCAGCCTGGGACTAGCGTTTGATACGCAGTATTTT.

The rearrangement uses TRBV18 and TRBJ2-3, with D maybe TRBD1 (6 bases). Trimming shortened V by 3 bases and J by 4 bases, and 17 bases separated the two germline ends. Germline lookup yields CDR1 KGHSH and CDR2 LQKENI. CDR3 size: 16 residues. CDR3 amino acids: CASSPVLQGPPDTQYF. In DNA form, the CDR3 reads TGTGCCAGCTCACCTGTACTACAGGGCCCCCCAGATACGCAGTATTTT. Supplemented by reference TRBV18 and TRBJ2-3, the full variable domain reads NAGVMQNPRHLVRRRGQEARLRCSPMKGHSHVYWYRQLPEEGLKFMVYLQKENIIDESGMPKERFSAEFPKEGPSILRIQQVVRGDSAAYFCASSPVLQGPPDTQYFGPGTRLTVL.

V is TRBV7-2 and J is TRBJ2-6; no definite D call. V lost 4 bases and J lost 0, with 7 bases in between. There are 15 residues in the CDR3. The germline CDR1 and CDR2 sequences are SGHTA and FQGNSA. CDR3 residues: CASSSQSSGANVLTF. The DNA of the CDR3 is TGTGCCAGCAGCTCCCAGAGCTCTGGGGCCAACGTCCTGACTTTC.